The sample holds many counts of the clone carrying this T cell receptor beta chain. The antigen remains unidentified. This sample was taken from a study of regulatory T cells in long-lasting Graves disease. Study findings and constraints: Newly diagnosed disease favored TRBV20-1 and TRBJ2-1 over persistent disease.

Documented time point: newly diagnosed GD, antithyroid drugs for less than 3 months. The authors made the TCR library using RNA they extracted from PBMCs. The collection involved drawing 8 to 9 milliliters of peripheral blood into EDTA tubes. The V and J ends lost 5 bases and 6 bases, in that order; junction bases with no gene match: 6. The CDR3 is 15 amino acids. Germline V gene sequence: CDR1 MNHEY, CDR2 SMNVEV (reference sequence). Relying on iRepertoire HTBI primers and Arm-PCR of CDR3 regions, the team built TCR beta libraries. TCRdb reprocessed the multiplex PCR reads via MiXCR and lists one record per CDR3 protein. The table shows 250,000 or so distinct CDR3 sequences, with 15% to 20% occurring only once. This sample also appeared in a second study, on T cells in Graves' hyperthyroidism and ophthalmopathy. That source reports: Exclusion criteria comprised uncontrolled infection, other autoimmune disease, pregnancy or lactation. In validation, the model predicted ophthalmopathy. These predictions came a median about 6.5 months before onset.

This clonotype was sampled from a woman in her 30s with Graves disease. Sequenced material: peripheral blood mononuclear cells (PBMCs), taken at new diagnosis, from a patient treated with antithyroid drugs. The chain combines TRBV27 with TRBJ2-3; 12 nucleotides align to TRBD2. The CDR3 loop is CASSVYGLAGDTQYF. The CDR3 DNA sequence: TGTGCCAGCAGTGTATATGGACTAGCGGGGGATACGCAGTATTTT.